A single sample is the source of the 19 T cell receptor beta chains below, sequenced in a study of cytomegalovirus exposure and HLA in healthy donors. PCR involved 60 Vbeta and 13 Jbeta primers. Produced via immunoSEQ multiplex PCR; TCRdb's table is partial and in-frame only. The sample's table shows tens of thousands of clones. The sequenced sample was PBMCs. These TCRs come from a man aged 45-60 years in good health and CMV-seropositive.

CDR3 sequence: CATSTRGLAGVETQYF. DNA of the CDR3: TGTGCCACCAGCACCCGGGGACTAGCGGGAGTCGAGACCCAGTACTTC. The V call is TRBV15, the J call TRBJ2-5, with 14 bases aligning to TRBD2. Germline trimming cut 4 bases from V and 5 bases from J; bases unmatched to any gene: 6. Germline CDR1 reads LNHNV; CDR2 reads YYDKDF (reference sequence). The CDR3 length is 16 residues.

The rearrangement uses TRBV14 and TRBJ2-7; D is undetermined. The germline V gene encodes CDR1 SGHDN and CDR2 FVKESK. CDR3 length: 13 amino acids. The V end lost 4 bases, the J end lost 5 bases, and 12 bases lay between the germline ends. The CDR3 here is CASSRLRYDEQYF. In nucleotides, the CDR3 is TGTGCCAGCAGCCGTCTCAGGTACGACGAGCAGTACTTC.

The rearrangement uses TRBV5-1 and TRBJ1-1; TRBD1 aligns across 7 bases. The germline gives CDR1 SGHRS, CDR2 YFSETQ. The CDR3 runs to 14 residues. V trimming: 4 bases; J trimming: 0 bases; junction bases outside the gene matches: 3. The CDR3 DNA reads TGCGCCAGCAGCCCGGGACAGATGAACACTGAAGCTTTCTTT. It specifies CASSPGQMNTEAFF.

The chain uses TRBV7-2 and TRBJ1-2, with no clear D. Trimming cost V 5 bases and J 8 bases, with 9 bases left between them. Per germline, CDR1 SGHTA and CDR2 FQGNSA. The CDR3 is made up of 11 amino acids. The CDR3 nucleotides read TGTGCCAGCAGCGCCGTAGAGGGCTACACCTTC. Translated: CASSAVEGYTF.

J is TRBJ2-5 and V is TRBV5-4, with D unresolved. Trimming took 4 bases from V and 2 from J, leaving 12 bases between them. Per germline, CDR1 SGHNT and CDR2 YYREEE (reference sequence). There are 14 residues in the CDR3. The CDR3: CASSPGLGQETQYF. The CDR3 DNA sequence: TGTGCCAGCAGCCCTGGCCTTGGTCAAGAGACCCAGTACTTC.

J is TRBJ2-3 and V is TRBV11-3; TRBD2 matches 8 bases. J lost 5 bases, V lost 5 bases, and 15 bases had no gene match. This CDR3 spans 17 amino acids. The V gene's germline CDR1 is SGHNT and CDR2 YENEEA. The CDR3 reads CASSLRGLVGSRDTQYF. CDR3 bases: TGTGCCAGCAGCCTGAGGGGACTAGTGGGGAGTCGAGATACGCAGTATTTT.

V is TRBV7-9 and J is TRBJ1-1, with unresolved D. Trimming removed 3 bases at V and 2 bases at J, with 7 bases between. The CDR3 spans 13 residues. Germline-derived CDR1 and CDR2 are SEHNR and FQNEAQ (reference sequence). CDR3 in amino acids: CASSLGANTEAFF. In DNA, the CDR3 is TGTGCCAGCAGCTTGGGAGCAAACACTGAAGCTTTCTTT.

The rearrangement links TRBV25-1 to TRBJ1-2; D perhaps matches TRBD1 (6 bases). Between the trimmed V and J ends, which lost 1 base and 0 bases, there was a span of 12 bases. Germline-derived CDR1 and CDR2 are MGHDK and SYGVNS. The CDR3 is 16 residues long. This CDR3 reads CASSESGVRTNYGYTF. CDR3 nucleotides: TGTGCCAGCAGTGAATCAGGGGTTAGGACTAACTATGGCTACACCTTC.

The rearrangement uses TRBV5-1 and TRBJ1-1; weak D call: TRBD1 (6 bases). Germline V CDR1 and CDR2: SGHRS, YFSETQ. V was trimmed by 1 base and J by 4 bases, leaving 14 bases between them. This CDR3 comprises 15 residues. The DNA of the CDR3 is TGCGCCAGCAGCTTGTCTGGGGGCTGGGCCACTGAAGCTTTCTTT. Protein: CASSLSGGWATEAFF.

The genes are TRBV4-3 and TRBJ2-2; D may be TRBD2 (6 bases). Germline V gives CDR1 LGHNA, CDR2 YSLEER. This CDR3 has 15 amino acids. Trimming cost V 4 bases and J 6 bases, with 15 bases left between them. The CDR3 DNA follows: TGCGCCAGCAGCCCGCTGGAGGGAGGCGCCGGGGAGCTGTTTTTT. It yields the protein CASSPLEGGAGELFF.

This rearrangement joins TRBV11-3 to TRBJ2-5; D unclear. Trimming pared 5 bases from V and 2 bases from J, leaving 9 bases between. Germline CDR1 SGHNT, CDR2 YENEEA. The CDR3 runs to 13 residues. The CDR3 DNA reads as TGTGCCAGCAGCGCGAGCGAGCAAGAGACCCAGTACTTC. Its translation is CASSASEQETQYF.

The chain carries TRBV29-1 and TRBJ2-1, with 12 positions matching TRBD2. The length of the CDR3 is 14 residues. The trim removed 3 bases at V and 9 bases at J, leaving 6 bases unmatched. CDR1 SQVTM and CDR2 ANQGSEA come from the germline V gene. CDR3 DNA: TGCAGCGTTGATCCGACTAGCGGGAGAGGTGAGCAGTTCTTC. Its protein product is CSVDPTSGRGEQFF.

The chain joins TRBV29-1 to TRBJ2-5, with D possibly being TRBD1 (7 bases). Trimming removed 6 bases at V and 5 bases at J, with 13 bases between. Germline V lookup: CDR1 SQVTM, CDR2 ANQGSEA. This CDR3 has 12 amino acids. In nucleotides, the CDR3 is TGCAGCGTGAGACAGGGAGGTGAGACCCAGTACTTC. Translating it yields CSVRQGGETQYF.

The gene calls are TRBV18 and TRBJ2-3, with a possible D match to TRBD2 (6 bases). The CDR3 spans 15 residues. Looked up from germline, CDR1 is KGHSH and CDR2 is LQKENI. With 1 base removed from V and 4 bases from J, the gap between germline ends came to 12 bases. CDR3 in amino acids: CASSPRRDAADTQYF. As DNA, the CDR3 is TGTGCCAGCTCACCACGGCGGGATGCTGCAGATACGCAGTATTTT.

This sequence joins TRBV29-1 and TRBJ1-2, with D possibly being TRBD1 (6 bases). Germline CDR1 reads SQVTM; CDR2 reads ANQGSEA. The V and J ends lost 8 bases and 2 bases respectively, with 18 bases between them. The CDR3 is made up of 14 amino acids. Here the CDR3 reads CSIGQPDRNYGYTF. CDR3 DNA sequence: TGCAGCATCGGACAGCCGGATAGGAACTATGGCTACACCTTC.

This chain's CDR3 is CASSRGMNSPLHF. The CDR3 DNA follows: TGTGCCAGCAGCAGGGGTATGAATTCACCCCTCCACTTT. This chain links TRBV6-5 with TRBJ1-6, with D perhaps TRBD1 (6 bases). CDR3 length: 13 residues. V dropped 6 bases and J dropped 7 bases, with 10 bases sitting between them. Germline V gene lookup returns CDR1 MNHEY and CDR2 SVGAGI.

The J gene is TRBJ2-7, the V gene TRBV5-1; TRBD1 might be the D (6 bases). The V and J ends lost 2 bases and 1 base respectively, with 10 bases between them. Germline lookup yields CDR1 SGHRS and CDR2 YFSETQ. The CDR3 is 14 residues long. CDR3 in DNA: TGCGCCAGCAGCTTATCAGGGGCGTCCTACGAGCAGTACTTC. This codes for CASSLSGASYEQYF. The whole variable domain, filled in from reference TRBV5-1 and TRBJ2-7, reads KAGVTQTPRYLIKTRGQQVTLSCSPISGHRSVSWYQQTPGQGLQFLFEYFSETQRNKGNFPGRFSGRQFSNSRSEMNVSTLELGDSALYLCASSLSGASYEQYFGPGTRLTVT.

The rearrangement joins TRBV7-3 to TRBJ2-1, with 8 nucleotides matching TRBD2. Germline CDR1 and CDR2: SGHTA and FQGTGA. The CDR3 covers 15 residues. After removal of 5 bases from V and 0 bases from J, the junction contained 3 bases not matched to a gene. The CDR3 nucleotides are TGTGCCAGCAGCCAAGCGGGAGACTCCTACAATGAGCAGTTCTTC. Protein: CASSQAGDSYNEQFF.

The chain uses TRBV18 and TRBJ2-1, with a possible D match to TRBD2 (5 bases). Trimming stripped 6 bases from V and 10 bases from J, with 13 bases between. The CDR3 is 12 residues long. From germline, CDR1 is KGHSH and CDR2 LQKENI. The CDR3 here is CASSSEGNEQFF. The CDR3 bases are TGTGCCAGCTCCTCAGAGGGCAACGAGCAGTTCTTC.